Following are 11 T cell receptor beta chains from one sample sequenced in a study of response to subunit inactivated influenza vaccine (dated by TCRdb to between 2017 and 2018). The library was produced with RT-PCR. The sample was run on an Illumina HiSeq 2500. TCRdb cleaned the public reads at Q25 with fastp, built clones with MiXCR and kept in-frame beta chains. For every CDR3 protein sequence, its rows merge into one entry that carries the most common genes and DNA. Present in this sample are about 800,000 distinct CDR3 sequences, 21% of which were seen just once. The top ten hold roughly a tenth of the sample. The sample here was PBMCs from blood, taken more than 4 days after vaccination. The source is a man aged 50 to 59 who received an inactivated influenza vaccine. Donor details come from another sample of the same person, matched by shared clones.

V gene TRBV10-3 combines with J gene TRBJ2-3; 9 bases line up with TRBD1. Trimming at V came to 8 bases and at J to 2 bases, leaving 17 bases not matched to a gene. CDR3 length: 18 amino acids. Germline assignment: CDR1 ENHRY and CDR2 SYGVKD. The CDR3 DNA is TGTGCCATCCGGAGGCGGGACAGGGACGTAATCGACACAGATACGCAGTATTTT. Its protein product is CAIRRRDRDVIDTDTQYF.

In DNA, the CDR3 is TGTGCCAGCAGCTTAGCGACTCGGACAGGACGCTCCTACGAGCAGTACTTC. Its translation is CASSLATRTGRSYEQYF. V and J are TRBV7-8 and TRBJ2-7; 7 bases fit TRBD1. Trimming removed 0 bases from V and 0 bases from J; junction bases left unmatched: 8. The CDR3 runs 17 residues. The V gene's germline CDR1 is SGHVS and CDR2 FQNEAQ.

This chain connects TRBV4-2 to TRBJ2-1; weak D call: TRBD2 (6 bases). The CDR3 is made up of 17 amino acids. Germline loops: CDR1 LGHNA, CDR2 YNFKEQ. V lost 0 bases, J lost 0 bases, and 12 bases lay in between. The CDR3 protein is CASSQDWGLSSYNEQFF. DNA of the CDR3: TGTGCCAGCAGCCAAGATTGGGGACTGAGCTCCTACAATGAGCAGTTCTTC.

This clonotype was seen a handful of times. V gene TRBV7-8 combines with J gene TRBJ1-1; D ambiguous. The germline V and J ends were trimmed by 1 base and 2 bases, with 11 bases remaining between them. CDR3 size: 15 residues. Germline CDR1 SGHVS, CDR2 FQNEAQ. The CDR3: CASSLVRTENTEAFF. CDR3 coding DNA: TGTGCCAGCAGCTTAGTAAGAACAGAAAACACTGAAGCTTTCTTT.

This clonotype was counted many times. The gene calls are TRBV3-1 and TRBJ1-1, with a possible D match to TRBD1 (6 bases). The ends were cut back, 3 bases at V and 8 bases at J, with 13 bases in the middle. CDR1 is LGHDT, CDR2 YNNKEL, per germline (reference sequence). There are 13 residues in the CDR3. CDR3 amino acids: CASSHLDRPEAFF. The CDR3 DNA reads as TGTGCCAGCAGCCATCTGGACAGACCCGAAGCTTTCTTT.

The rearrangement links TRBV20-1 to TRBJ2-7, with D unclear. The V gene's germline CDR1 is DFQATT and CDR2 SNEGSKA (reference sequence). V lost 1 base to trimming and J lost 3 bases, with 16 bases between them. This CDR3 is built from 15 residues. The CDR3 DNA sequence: TGCAGTGCTAGAGTTGGCCCGACCAAAGGCTACGAGCAGTACTTC. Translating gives CSARVGPTKGYEQYF.

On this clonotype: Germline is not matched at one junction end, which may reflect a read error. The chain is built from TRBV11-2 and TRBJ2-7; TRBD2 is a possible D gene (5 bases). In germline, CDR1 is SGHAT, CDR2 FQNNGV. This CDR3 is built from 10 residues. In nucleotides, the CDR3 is TGTGCCAGCAGCTTAGCGGGGTCGCGCTTC. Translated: CASSLAGSRF.

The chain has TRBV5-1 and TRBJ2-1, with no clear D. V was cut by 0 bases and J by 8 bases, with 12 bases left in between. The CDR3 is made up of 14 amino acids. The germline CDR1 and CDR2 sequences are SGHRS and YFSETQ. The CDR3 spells CASSLAPTRDEQFF. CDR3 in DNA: TGCGCCAGCAGCTTGGCGCCCACCCGGGATGAGCAGTTCTTC.

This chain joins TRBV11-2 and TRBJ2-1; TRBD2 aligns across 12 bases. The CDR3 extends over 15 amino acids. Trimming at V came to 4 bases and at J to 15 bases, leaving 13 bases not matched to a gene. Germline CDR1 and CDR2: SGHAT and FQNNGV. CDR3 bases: TGTGCCAGCAGCTATGGGGTTCCTAGCGGGGGGGATGGGTTCTTC. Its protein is CASSYGVPSGGDGFF.

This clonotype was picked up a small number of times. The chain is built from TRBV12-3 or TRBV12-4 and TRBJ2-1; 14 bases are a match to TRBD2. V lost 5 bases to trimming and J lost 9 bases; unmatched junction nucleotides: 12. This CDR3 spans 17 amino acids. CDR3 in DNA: TGTGCCAGCAGTATCCGAGGGACTAGCGGGAGACGGGGTGAGCAGTTCTTC. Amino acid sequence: CASSIRGTSGRRGEQFF.

The CDR3 DNA sequence: TGTGCCAGCAGAAGGACTAGCGGGGTAGCAGATACGCAGTATTTT. Protein: CASRRTSGVADTQYF. V is TRBV6-1 and J is TRBJ2-3, with 12 positions matching TRBD2. The CDR3 runs to 15 residues. The V gene's germline CDR1 is MNHNS and CDR2 SASEGT. The trim removed 6 bases at V and 4 bases at J, leaving 5 bases unmatched.